This TCR beta chain was captured in a study of blood T cell repertoires in COVID-19 (dated by TCRdb to 2020 to 2021). Concerning the study at large: Samples from collaborators originated in the United States, Italy and Spain and spanned both the acute and convalescent phases of COVID-19. The prospective study material was composed of cDNA or gDNA derived from T cells, B-cell-depleted T cells, or PBMCs. The dataset comprised deeply sampled blood TCRbeta repertoires from subjects exposed to, actively infected with, or recovered from COVID-19. The repertoires were released in a freely available public database intended as a resource for research on the immune response to SARS-CoV-2. The samples were drawn from the first 160 participants of the ongoing ImmuneRACE study and from 1,254 subjects provided by 6 global collaborators. The sample metadata nearly always contained a de-identified subject ID, COVID-19 status, age in years and sex. HLA class I and class II types, where available, came from metadata supplied by the sample provider rather than from assay-based typing.

In the prospective study, participants were 18 to 89 years old, resided in 20 to 30 geographic areas of the United States, and were enrolled through a virtual design. In the prospective study, participants were assigned to cohorts based on the clinical history participants reported in a screening survey and a study questionnaire. For ImmuneRACE Cohort 3, a participant was defined as recovered based on two consecutive negative NP/OP PCR tests, clearance by a healthcare professional, or resolution of symptoms. Mobile phlebotomists in the prospective study collected whole blood, serum and a nasopharyngeal or oropharyngeal swab from every participant. Over a roughly 2-month period, participants in the prospective study had the option of providing additional blood draws and questionnaires. Before DNA extraction, blood samples from the prospective study were shipped at room temperature or frozen. The paper's findings and limits, for the study overall: How much clinical and demographic metadata was included differed by source and by participant, and the metadata was provided uncurated.

TCRbeta CDR3 regions were amplified from genomic DNA by means of the immunoSEQ Assay, a bias-controlled multiplex PCR. Processing in the source paper ran as follows. Nucleated cell counts per sample were estimated from amplification of reference gene primers within the assay. To quantify the absolute abundance of each unique TCRbeta CDR3 rearrangement, sequence reads were collapsed and filtered. For each sample, productive Simpson clonality was calculated by taking the square root of Simpson's diversity index across productive rearrangements. TCRdb provides this immuneACCESS table in a form limited to in-frame rearrangements. Some clones are lacking; in checked studies, under half of them reflect an unresolved V gene, and why the rest are absent is not known. Clonal size and the V and J genes are those of that table, whereas D and trimming came from the DNA. The sample yields roughly 170,000 clones; less than 90% were counted once. The ten largest clones take up 3.5% to 5% of the sample.

In the case of this clone: What this receptor recognizes is not known. No quality values exist for individual bases; no much larger clone is one base distant.

Source material: PBMCs or T cells enriched from blood (not recorded which). This sequence was found in a woman between 45 and 60 years old who had recovered from COVID-19.

Here the CDR3 is given as CASSLFPMGPDTQYF. The nucleotide sequence reads as follows: TGCGCCAGCAGTCTATTCCCTATGGGGCCAGATACGCAGTATTTT. This chain joins TRBV23-1 to TRBJ2-3; a tentative D match to TRBD1 spans 5 bases. TRBV23-1 counts as an open reading frame of uncertain function. V was cut back by 4 bases and J by 4 bases, leaving a gap of 15 bases between them. The CDR3 numbers 15 residues from cysteine through phenylalanine. The DNA shown is the 45-base CDR3, in frame from base 1.